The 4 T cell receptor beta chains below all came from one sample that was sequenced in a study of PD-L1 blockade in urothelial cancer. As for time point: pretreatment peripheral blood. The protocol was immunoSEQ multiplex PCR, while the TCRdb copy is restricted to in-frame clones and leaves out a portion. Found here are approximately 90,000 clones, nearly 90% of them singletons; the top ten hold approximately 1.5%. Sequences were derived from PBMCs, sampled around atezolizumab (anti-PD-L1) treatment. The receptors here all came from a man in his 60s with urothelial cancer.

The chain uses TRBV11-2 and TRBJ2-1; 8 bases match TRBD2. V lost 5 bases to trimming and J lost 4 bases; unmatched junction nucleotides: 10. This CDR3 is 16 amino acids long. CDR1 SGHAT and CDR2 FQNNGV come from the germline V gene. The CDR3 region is CASSKRGSKFYNEQFF. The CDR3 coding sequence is TGTGCCAGCAGCAAGCGGGGGAGCAAATTTTACAATGAGCAGTTCTTC.

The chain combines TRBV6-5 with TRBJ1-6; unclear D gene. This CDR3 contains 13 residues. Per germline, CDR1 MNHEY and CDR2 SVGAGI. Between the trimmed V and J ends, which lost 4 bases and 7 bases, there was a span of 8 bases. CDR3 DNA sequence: TGTGCCAGCAGTTCGCGTCCCAATTCACCCCTCCACTTT. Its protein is CASSSRPNSPLHF.

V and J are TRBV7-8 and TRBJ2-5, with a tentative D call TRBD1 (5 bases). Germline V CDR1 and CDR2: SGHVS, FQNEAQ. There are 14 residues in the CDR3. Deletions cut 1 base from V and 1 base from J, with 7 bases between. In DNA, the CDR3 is TGTGCCAGCAGCTTAGTGGGGCTCCAAGAGACCCAGTACTTC. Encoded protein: CASSLVGLQETQYF.

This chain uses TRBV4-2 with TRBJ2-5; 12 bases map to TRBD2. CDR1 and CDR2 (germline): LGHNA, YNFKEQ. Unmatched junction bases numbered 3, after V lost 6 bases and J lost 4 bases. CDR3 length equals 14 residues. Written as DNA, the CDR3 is TGTGCCAGCAGAGCGGGACTAGCGGGAGAGACCCAGTACTTC. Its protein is CASRAGLAGETQYF.